This record concerns one T cell receptor beta chain sequence. This specimen comes from a study of OX40 agonist ivuxolimab in advanced cancers. This CDR3 is 14 amino acids long. Trimming removed 5 bases at V and 7 bases at J, with 18 bases between. The germline V gene encodes CDR1 MNHEY and CDR2 SMNVEV (reference sequence). Measured with immunoSEQ multiplex PCR; TCRdb has only the in-frame clones, and not every one. The repertoire consists of about 52,000 clones, with just under 95% occurring once and the leading ten covering around 24%. The starting material was CD4+ or CD8+ T cells sorted from blood, obtained in a trial of the OX40 agonist ivuxolimab. The receptor was isolated from an adult with an advanced solid tumor such as melanoma, head and neck, liver or kidney cancer. The rearrangement joins TRBV27 to TRBJ2-7; tentatively, D is TRBD1 (6 bases). This CDR3 is CASSLQGFLGEQYF. The CDR3 DNA reads TGTGCCAGCAGTCTCCAGGGGTTTTTGGGGGAGCAGTACTTC.